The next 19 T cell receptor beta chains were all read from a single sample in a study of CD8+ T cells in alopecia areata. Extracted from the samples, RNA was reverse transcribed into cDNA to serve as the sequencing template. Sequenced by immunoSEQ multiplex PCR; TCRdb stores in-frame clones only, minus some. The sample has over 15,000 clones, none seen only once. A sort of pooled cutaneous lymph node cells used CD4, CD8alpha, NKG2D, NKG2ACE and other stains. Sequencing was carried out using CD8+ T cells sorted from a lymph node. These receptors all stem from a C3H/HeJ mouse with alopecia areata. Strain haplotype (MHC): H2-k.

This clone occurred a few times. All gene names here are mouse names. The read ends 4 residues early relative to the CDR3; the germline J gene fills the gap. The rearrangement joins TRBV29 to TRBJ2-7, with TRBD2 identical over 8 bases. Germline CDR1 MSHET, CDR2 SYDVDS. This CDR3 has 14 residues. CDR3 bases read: TGTGCTAGCAGTTTATCGAACTGGGGGTAT. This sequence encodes CASSLSNWGY. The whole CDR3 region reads CASSLSNWGYEQYF.

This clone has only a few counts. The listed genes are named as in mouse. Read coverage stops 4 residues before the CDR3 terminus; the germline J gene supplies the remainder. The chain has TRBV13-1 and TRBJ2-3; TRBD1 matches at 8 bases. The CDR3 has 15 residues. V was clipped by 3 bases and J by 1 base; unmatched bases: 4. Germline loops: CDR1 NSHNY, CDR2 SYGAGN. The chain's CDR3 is CASSGGTGGAETLYF. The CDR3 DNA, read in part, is TGTGCCAGCAGTGGGGGGACAGGTGGTGCAGAA.

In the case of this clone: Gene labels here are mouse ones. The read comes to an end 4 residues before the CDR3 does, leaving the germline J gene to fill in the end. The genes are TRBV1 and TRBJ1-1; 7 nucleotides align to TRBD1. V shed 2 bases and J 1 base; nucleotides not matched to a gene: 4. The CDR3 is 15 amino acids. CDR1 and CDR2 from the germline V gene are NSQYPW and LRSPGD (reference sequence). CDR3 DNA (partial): TGCACCTGCAGTGCACTCCGGGACAGAAACACA. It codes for CTCSALRDRNT. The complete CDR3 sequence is CTCSALRDRNTEVFF. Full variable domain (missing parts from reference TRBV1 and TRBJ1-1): VTLLEQNPRWRLVPRGQAVNLRCILKNSQYPWMSWYQQDLQKQLQWLFTLRSPGDKEVKSLPGADYLATRVTDTELRLQVANMSQGRTLYCTCSALRDRNTEVFFGKGTRLTVV.

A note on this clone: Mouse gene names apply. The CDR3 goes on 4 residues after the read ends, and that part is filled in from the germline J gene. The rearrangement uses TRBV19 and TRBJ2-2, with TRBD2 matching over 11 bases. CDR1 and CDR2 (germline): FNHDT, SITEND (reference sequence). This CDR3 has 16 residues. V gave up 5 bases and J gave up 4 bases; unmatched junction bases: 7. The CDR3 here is CASSTNWGGFTGQLYF. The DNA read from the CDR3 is TGTGCCAGCAGCACCAACTGGGGGGGCTTCACCGGG.

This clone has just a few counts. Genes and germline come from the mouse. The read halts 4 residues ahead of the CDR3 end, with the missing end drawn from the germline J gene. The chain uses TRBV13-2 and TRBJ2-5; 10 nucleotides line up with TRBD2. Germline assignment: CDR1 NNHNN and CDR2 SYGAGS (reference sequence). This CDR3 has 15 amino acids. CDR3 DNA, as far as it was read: TGTGCCAGCGGTGACGACTGGGGGGAAGAAGAC. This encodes CASGDDWGEED. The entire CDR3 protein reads CASGDDWGEEDTQYF.

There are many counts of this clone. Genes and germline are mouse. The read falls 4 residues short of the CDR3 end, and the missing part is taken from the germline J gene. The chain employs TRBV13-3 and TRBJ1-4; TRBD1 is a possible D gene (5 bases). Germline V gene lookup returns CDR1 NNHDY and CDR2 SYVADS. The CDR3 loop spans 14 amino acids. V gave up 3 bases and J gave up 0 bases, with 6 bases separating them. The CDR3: CASSVGVSNERLFF. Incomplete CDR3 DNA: TGTGCCAGCAGTGTAGGGGTTTCCAACGAA.

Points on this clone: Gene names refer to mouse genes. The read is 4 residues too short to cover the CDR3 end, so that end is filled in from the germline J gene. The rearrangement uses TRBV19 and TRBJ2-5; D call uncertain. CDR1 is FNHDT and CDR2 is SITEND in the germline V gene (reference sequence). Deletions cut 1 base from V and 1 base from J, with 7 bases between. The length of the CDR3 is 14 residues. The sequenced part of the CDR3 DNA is TGTGCCAGCAGTATATTGACACACCAAGAC. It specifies CASSILTHQD. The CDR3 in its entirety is CASSILTHQDTQYF. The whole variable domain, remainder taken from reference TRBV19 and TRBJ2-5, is GGIITQTPKFLIGQEGQKLTLKCQQNFNHDTMYWYRQDSGKGLRLIYYSITENDLQKGDLSEGYDASREKKSSFSLTVTSAQKNEMAVFLCASSILTHQDTQYFGPGTRLLVL.

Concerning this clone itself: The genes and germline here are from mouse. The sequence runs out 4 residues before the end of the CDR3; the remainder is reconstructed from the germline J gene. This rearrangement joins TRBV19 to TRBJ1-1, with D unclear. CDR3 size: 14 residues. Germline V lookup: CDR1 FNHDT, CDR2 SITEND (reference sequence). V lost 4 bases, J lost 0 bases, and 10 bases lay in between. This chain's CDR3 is CASSLTYSNTEVFF. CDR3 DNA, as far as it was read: TGTGCCAGCAGTTTGACATATTCAAACACA.

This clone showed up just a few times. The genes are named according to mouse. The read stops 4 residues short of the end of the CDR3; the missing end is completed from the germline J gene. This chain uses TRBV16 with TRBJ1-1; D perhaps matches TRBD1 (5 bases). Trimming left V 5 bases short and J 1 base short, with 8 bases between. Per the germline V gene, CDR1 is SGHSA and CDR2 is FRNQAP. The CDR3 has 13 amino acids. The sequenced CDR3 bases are TGTGCAAGCAGCCCGGGGGGAAACACA. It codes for CASSPGGNT. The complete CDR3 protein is CASSPGGNTEVFF.

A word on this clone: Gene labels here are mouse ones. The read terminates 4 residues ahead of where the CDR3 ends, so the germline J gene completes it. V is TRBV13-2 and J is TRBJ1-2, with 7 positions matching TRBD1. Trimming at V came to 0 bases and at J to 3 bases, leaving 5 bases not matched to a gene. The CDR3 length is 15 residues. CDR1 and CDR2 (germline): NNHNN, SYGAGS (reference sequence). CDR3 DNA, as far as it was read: TGTGCCAGCGGTGATGCAACAGGGGCTCACTCC. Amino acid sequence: CASGDATGAHS. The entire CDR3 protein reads CASGDATGAHSDYTF.

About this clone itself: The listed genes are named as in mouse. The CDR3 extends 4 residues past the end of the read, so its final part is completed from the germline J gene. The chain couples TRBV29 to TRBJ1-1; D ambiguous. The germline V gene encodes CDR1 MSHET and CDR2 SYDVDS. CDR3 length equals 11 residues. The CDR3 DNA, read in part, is TGTGCTAGCAGTTTTTTCAGA. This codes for CASSFFR. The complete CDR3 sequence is CASSFFREVFF.

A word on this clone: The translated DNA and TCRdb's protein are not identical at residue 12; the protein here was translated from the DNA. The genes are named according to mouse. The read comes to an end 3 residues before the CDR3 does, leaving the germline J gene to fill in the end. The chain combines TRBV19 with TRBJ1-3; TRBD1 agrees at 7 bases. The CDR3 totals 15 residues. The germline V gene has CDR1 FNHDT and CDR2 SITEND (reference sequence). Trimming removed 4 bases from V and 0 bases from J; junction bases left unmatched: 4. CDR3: CASSWDRNSGNTLYF. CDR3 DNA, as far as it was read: TGTGCCAGCAGTTGGGACAGAAATTCTGGAAATACG.

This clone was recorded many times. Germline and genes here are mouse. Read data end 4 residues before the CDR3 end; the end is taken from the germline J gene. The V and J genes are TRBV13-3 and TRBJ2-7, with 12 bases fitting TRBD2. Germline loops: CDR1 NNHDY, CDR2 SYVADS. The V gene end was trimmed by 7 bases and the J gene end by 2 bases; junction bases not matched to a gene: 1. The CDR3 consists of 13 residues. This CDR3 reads CASDWGGAYEQYF. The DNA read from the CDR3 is TGTGCCAGCGACTGGGGGGGCGCCTAT.

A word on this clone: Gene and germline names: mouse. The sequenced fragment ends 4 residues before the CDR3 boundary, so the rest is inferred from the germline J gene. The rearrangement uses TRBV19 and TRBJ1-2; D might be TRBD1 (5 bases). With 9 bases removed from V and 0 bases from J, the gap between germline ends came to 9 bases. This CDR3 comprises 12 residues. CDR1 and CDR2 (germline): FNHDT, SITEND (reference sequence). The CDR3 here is CATQGANSDYTF. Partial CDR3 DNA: TGTGCCACCCAGGGTGCAAACTCC.

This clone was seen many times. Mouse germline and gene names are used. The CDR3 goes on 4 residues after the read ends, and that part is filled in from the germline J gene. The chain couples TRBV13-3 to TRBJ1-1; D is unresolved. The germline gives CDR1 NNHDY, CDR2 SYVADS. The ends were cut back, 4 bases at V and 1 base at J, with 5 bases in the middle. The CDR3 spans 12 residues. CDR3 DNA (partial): TGTGCCAGCAGTTACAGGAACACA. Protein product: CASSYRNT. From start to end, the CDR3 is CASSYRNTEVFF.

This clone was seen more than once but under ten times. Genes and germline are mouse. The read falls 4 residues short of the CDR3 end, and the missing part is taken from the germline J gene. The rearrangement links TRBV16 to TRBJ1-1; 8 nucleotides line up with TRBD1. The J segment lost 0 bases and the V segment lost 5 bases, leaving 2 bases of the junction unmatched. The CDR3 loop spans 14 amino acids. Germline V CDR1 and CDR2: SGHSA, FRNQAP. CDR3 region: CASSPDRANTEVFF. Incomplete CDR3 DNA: TGTGCAAGCAGCCCGGACAGGGCAAACACA.

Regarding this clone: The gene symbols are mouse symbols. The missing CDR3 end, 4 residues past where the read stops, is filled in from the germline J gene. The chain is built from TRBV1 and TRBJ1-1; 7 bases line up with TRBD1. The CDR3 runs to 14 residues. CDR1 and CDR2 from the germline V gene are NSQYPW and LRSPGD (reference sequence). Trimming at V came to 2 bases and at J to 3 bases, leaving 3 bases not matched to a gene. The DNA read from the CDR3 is TGCACCTGCAGTGCAAAGGGGACAGACACA. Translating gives CTCSAKGTDT. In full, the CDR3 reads CTCSAKGTDTEVFF.

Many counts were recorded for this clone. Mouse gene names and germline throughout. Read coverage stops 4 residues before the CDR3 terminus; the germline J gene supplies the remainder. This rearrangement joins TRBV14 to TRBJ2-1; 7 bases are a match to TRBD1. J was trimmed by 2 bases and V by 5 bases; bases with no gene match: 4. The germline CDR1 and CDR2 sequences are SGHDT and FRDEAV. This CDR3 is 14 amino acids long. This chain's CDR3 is CASSPGTDYAEQFF. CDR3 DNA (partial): TGTGCCAGCAGCCCCGGGACAGACTATGCT.

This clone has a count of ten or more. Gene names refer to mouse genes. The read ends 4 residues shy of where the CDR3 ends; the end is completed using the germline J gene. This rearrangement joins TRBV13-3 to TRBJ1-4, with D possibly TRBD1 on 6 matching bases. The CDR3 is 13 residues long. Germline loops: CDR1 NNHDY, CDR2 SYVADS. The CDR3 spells CASTGGRGERLFF. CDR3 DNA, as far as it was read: TGTGCCAGCACCGGGGGGCGAGGCGAA.